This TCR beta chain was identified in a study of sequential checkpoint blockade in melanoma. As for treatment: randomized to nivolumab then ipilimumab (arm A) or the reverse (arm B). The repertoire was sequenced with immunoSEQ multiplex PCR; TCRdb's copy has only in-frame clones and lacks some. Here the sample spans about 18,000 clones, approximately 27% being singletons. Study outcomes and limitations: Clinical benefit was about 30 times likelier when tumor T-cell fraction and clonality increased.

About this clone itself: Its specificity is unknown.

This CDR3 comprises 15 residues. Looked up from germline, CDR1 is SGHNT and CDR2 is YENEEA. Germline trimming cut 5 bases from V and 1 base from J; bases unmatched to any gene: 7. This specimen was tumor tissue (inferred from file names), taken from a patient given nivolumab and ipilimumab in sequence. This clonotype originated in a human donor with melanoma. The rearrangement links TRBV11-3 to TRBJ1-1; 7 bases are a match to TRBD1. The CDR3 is CASSPAGTANTEAFF. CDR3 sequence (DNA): TGTGCCAGCAGCCCAGCTGGGACAGCGAACACTGAAGCTTTCTTT.